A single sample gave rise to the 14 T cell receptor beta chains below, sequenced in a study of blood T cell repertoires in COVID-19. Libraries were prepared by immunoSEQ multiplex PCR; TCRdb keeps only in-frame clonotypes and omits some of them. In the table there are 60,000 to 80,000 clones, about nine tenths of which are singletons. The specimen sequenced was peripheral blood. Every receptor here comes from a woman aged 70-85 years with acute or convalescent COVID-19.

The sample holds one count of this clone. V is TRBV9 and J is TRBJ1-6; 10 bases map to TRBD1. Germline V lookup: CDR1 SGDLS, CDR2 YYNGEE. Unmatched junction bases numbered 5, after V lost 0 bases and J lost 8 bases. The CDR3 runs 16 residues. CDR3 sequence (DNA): TGTGCCAGCAGCGTAGGGGGGACAGGGGTCGATTCACCCCTCCACTTT. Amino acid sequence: CASSVGGTGVDSPLHF.

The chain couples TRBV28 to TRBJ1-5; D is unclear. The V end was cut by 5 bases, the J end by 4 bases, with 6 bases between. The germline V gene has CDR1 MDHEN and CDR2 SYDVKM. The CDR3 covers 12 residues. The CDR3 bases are TGTGCCAGCAGTATACAAAATCAGCCCCAGCATTTT. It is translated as CASSIQNQPQHF.

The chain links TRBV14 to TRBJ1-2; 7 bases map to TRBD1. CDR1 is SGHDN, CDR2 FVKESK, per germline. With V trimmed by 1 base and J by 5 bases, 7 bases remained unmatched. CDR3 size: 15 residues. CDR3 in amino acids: CASSQGGQPRYGYTF. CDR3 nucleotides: TGTGCCAGCAGCCAAGGGGGACAGCCCCGGTATGGCTACACCTTC. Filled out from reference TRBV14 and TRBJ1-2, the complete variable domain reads EAGVTQFPSHSVIEKGQTVTLRCDPISGHDNLYWYRRVMGKEIKFLLHFVKESKQDESGMPNNRFLAERTGGTYSTLKVQPAELEDSGVYFCASSQGGQPRYGYTFGSGTRLTVV.

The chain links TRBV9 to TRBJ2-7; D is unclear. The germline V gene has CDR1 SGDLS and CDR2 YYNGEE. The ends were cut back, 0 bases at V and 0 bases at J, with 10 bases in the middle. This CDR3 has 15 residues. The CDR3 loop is CASSVGAKSSYEQYF. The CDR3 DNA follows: TGTGCCAGCAGCGTAGGGGCAAAAAGCTCCTACGAGCAGTACTTC.

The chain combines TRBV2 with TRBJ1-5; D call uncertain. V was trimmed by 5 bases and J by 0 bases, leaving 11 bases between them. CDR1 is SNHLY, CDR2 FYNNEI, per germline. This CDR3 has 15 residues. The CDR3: CASSPEGLSNQPQHF. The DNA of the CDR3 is TGTGCCAGCAGTCCCGAGGGCCTTAGCAATCAGCCCCAGCATTTT.

The CDR3 sequence: CASAPTGNYNSPLHF. The DNA of the CDR3 is TGTGCTAGTGCCCCGACGGGGAACTATAATTCACCCCTCCACTTT. V gene TRBV12-5 combines with J gene TRBJ1-6; no clear D. The V end lost 7 bases, the J end lost 3 bases, and 13 bases lay between the germline ends. This CDR3 is 15 amino acids long. Germline V gives CDR1 LGHNT, CDR2 FRNRAP.

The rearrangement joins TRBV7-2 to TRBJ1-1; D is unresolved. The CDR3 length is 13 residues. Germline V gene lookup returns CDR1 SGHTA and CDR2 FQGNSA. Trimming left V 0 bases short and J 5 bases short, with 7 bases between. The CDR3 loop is CASSLARETEAFF. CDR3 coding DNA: TGTGCCAGCAGCTTAGCGAGGGAAACTGAAGCTTTCTTT.

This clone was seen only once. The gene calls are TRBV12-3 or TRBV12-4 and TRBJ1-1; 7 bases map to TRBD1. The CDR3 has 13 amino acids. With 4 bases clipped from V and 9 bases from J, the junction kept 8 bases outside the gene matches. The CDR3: CASSSPGTEQAFF. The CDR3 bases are TGTGCCAGCAGTTCTCCCGGGACAGAGCAAGCTTTCTTT.

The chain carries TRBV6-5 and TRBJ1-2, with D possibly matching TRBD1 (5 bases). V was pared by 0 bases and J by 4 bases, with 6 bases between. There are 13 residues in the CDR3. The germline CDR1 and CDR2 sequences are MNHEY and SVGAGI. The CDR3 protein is CASSYSDSYGYTF. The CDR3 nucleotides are TGTGCCAGCAGTTACTCAGACAGCTATGGCTACACCTTC.

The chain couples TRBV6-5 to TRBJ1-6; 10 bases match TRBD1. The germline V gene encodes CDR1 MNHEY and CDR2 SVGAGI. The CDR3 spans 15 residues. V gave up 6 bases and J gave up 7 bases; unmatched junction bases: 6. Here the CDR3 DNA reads TGTGCCAGCAGGTCGGGACAGGGGAGAAATTCACCCCTCCACTTT. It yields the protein CASRSGQGRNSPLHF.

The CDR3 nucleotides read TGTGCCAGCAGTGATGCGGGGGCACCCAACTACAATGAGCAGTTCTTC. Encoded protein: CASSDAGAPNYNEQFF. This rearrangement joins TRBV25-1 to TRBJ2-1, with D possibly matching TRBD2 (7 bases). V lost 3 bases to trimming and J lost 3 bases, with 15 bases between them. The CDR3 length is 16 residues. The germline CDR1 and CDR2 sequences are MGHDK and SYGVNS.

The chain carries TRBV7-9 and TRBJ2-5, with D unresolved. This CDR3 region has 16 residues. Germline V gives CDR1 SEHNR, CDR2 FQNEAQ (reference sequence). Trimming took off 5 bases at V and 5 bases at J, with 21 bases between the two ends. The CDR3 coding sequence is TGTGCCAGCAGCCCCCACTTTATTCTTCGATGGGAGACCCAGTACTTC. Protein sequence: CASSPHFILRWETQYF.

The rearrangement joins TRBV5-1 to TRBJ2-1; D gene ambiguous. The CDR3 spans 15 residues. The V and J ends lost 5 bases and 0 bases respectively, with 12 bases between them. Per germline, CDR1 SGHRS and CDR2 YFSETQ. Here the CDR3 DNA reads TGCGCCAGCAGGCCTCTACACAGCTCCTACAATGAGCAGTTCTTC. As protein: CASRPLHSSYNEQFF.

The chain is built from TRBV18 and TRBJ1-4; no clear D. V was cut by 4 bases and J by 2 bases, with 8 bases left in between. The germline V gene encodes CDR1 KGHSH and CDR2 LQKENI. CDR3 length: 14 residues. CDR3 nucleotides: TGTGCCAGCTCACAATTCTCGACTAATGAAAAACTGTTTTTT. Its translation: CASSQFSTNEKLFF.